A selection of T cell receptor beta chains follows, all from one sample in a study of beta chain features in type 1 diabetes. Using immunoSEQ multiplex PCR, the repertoire was profiled, and TCRdb retains in-frame clones only, with some absent. The sample includes about 44,000 clones, over 60% of them seen just once. The specimen was Tregs from blood. These receptors came from a woman aged 18-35 years with type 1 diabetes. CDR3s leave out the opening cysteine and the closing phenylalanine or tryptophan.

>TRBJ2-5|TRBV7-2
ASSLSLAGGPSRGQY
>TRBJ2-1|TRBV7-2
ASSLGPQGFYNEQF
>TRBJ2-7|TRBV4-3
ASSQSGGNEQY
>TRBJ2-1|TRBV9
ASSVSFLDNEQF
>TRBJ1-2|TRBV6-5
ASSGPGQRYGYT
>TRBJ1-5|TRBV7-9
ASSLGSVPHQPQH
>TRBJ2-7|TRBV7-9
ASSSVRDSYEQY
>TRBJ2-7|TRBV7-2
ASSYDPGLGEQY
>TRBJ2-5|TRBV7-2
ASSLEGGAAKTQY
>TRBJ1-1|TRBV13
ASSPGGASNTEAF
>TRBJ2-3|TRBV19
ASSATASTDTQY
>TRBJ1-2|TRBV5-6
ASSLVVSWGYT
>TRBJ2-7|TRBV7-2
ASSETRYEQY
>TRBJ2-3|TRBV29-1
SVLDRARSTDTQY
>TRBJ1-2|TRBV5-4
ASSLDFRQRHGYT
>TRBJ2-1|TRBV29-1
SVARQGRIDEQF
>TRBJ2-3|TRBV11-3
ASSLDSGRARDTQY
>TRBJ1-2|TRBV2
ASSERQGEGYT
>TRBJ2-7|TRBV5-1
ASSRDYIYEQY
>TRBJ2-7|TRBV11-3
ASSYDRGFYEQY
>TRBJ1-1|TRBV5-1
ASRGQMNTEAF
>TRBJ2-7|TRBV4-3
ASSHLGTGGYEQY
>TRBJ1-1|TRBV29-1
SVWRGSEAF
>TRBJ2-3|TRBV6-1
ASSDPQINTQY
>TRBJ2-5|TRBV7-2
ASSFGQGGETQY
>TRBJ2-3|TRBV7-2
ASNRLAGGDTQY
>TRBJ2-7|TRBV7-9
ASSWSGYEQY
>TRBJ2-3|TRBV7-2
ASSWRYTQY
>TRBJ2-1|TRBV7-9
AATSGGVNNEQF
>TRBJ1-4|TRBV30
AWSVHLAARSFLF
>TRBJ2-7|TRBV18
ASSSAGGLHEQY
>TRBJ1-2|TRBV6-5
ASSYLRDRDGYT
>TRBJ2-5|TRBV5-1
ASSVGQVQETQY
>TRBJ1-2|TRBV15
ATSGNTGQGFYGYT